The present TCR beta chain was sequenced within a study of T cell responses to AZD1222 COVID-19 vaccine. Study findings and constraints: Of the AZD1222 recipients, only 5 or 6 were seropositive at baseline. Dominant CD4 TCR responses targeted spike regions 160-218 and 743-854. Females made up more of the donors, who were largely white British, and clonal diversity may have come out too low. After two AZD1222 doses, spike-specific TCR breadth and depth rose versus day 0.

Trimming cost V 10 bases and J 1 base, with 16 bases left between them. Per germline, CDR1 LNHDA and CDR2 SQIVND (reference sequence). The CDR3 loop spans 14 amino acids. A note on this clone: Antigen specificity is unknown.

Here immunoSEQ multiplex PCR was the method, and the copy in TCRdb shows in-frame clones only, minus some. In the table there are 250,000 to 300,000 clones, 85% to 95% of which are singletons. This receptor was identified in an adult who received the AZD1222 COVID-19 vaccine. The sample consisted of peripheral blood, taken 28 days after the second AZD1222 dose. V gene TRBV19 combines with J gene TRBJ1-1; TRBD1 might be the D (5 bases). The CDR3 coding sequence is TGTGCCACACGTCCGGGGGGGAAGAACACTGAAGCTTTCTTT. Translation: CATRPGGKNTEAFF.